A single sample is the source of the 9 T cell receptor beta chains below, sequenced in a study of lymphopenia after photon versus proton radiotherapy. Here immunoSEQ multiplex PCR was the method, and the copy in TCRdb shows in-frame clones only, minus some. The table lists approximately 23,000 clones, about 89% of them singletons. The sample here was peripheral blood, taken from a patient treated with proton-based radiotherapy. These receptor sequences come from a man at least 80 years old with esophageal cancer.

The rearrangement joins TRBV19 to TRBJ1-1, with no clear D. Germline V gene data show CDR1 as LNHDA and CDR2 as SQIVND (reference sequence). V was trimmed by 5 bases and J by 3 bases, leaving 7 bases between them. This CDR3 comprises 12 residues. The DNA of the CDR3 is TGTGCCAGTAGTTACGGAGACACTGAAGCTTTCTTT. The encoded protein is CASSYGDTEAFF.

The chain combines TRBV7-9 with TRBJ1-2; 7 bases match TRBD1. The germline CDR1 and CDR2 sequences are SEHNR and FQNEAQ (reference sequence). This CDR3 is built from 13 residues. Losses at the gene ends were 6 bases for V and 4 bases for J; bases not matched to a gene: 5. CDR3 sequence reads: CASSPNRGYGYTF. In DNA form, the CDR3 reads TGTGCCAGCAGTCCAAACAGGGGCTATGGCTACACCTTC.

This sequence joins TRBV2 and TRBJ1-2; no definite D call. CDR1 is SNHLY, CDR2 FYNNEI, per germline. V lost 4 bases and J lost 4, with 13 bases in between. The CDR3 loop spans 14 amino acids. The CDR3 bases are TGTGCCAGCAGTGTTGGGCCGGCGGGCTATGGCTACACCTTC. Its translation: CASSVGPAGYGYTF.

This clone was detected only once. V gene TRBV7-2 combines with J gene TRBJ2-7, with D tentatively TRBD1 (6 bases). V lost 3 bases, J lost 0 bases, and 9 bases lay in between. Germline CDR1 reads SGHTA; CDR2 reads FQGNSA. This CDR3 comprises 14 residues. The CDR3 bases are TGTGCCAGCAGCTTGAACAGGGCCTCCTACGAGCAGTACTTC. Amino acids: CASSLNRASYEQYF.

The chain has TRBV4-1 and TRBJ1-1; D not certain. This CDR3 region has 13 residues. Germline CDR1 MGHRA, CDR2 YSYEKL. The V gene lost 3 bases and the J gene lost 8 bases, with 13 bases spanning the gap. For the CDR3, the DNA is TGCGCCAGCAGCCACCTAAACGTCAGAGAAGCTTTCTTT. This translates into CASSHLNVREAFF.

Turning to this clone: An end of the junction differs from the germline gene, which may be a read error. V usage is TRBV7-6 and J usage is TRBJ2-5; 9 nucleotides agree with TRBD2. Germline CDR1 is SGHVS and CDR2 is FNYEAQ. The CDR3 consists of 14 residues. This chain's CDR3 is CAGSLAGLASSQYF. CDR3 nucleotides: TGTGCCGGCAGCTTAGCGGGACTAGCCTCTTCCCAGTACTTC.

This clone was recorded once. The V and J genes are TRBV4-3 and TRBJ2-3; 10 bases match TRBD2. The CDR3 contains 15 residues. V dropped 4 bases and J dropped 5; count of bases not matched to a gene: 6. Germline V lookup: CDR1 LGHNA, CDR2 YSLEER. The CDR3 spells CASSPGAGGGDTQYF. The DNA of the CDR3 is TGCGCCAGCAGCCCGGGAGCGGGAGGGGGAGATACGCAGTATTTT.

The rearrangement uses TRBV6-5 and TRBJ1-2, with D possibly TRBD1 on 5 matching bases. The V end was cut by 0 bases, the J end by 7 bases, with 18 bases between. CDR1 is MNHEY and CDR2 is SVGAGI in the germline V gene. There are 16 residues in the CDR3. The CDR3 region has the DNA TGTGCCAGCAGTTACTCGGAGAGCTCGCTGGGGGGTGGCTACACCTTC. This gives the protein CASSYSESSLGGGYTF.

The gene calls are TRBV6-4 and TRBJ1-5, with D perhaps matching TRBD1 (6 bases). The CDR3 length is 14 residues. Germline V gives CDR1 MRHNA, CDR2 SNTAGT. V was clipped by 5 bases and J by 9 bases, with 17 bases between them. The CDR3 loop is CASSPNREAGPQHF. The CDR3 nucleotides are TGTGCCAGCAGTCCTAACAGGGAGGCTGGGCCCCAGCATTTT.